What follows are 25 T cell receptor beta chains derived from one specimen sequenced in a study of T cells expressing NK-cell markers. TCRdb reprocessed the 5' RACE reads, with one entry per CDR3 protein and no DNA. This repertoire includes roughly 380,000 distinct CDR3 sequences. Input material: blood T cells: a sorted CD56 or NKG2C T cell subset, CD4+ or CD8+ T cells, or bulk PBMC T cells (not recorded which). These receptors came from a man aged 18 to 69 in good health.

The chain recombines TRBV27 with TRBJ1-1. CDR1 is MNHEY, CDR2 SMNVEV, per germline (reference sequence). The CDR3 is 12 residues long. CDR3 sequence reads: CASIWRATEAFF.

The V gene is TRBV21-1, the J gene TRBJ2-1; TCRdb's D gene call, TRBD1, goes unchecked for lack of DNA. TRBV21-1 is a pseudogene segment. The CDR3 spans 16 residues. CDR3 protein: CASSKSQGSSYNEQFF.

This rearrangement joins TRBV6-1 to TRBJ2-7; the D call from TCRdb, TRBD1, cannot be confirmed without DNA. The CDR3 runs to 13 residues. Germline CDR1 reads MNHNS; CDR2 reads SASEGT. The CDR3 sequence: CASSEARETRPNF.

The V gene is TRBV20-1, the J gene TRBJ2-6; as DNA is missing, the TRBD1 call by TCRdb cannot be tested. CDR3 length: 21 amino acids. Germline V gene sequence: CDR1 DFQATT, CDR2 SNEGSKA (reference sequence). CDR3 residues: CSARPSDRGIPNLSGANVLTF.

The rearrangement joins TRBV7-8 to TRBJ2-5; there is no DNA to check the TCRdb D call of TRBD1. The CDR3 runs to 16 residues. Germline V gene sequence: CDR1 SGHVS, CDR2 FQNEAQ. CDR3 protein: CASSFFSGHRVGTQYF.

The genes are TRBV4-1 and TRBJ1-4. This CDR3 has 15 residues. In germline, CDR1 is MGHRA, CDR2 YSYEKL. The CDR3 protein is CASSQGAFYGEKLFF.

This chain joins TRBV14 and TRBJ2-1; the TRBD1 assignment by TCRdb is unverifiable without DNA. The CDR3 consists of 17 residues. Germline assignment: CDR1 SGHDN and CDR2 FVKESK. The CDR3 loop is CASSLSLDRFLNNEQFF.

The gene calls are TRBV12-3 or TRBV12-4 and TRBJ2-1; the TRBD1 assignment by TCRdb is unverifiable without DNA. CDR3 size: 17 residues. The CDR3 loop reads CASSFGAGTGIYNEQFF.

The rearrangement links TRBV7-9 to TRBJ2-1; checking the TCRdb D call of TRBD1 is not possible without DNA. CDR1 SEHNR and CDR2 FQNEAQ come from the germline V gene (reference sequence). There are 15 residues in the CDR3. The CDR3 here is CASSPIWGSYNEQFF.

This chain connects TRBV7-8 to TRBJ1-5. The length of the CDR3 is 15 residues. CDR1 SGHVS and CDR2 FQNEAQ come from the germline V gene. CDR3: CASSVRDGLNQPQHF.

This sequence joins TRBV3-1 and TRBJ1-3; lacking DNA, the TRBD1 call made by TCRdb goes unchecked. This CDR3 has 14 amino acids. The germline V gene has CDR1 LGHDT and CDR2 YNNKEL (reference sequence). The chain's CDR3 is CASSQGGAGNTIYF.

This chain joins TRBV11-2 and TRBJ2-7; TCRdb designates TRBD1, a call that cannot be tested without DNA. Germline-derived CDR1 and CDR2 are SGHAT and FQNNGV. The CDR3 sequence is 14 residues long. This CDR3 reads CASSFVGTGGEQYF.

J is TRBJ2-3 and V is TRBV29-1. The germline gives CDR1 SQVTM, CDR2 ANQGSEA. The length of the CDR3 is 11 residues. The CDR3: CSAKLGGTQYF.

The CDR3 sequence is CASSSRGRSQNEKLFF. The V and J genes are TRBV27 and TRBJ1-4; as DNA is missing, the TRBD1 call by TCRdb cannot be tested. The CDR3 spans 16 residues. Germline loops: CDR1 MNHEY, CDR2 SMNVEV (reference sequence). Supplemented by reference TRBV27 and TRBJ1-4, the full variable domain reads EAQVTQNPRYLITVTGKKLTVTCSQNMNHEYMSWYRQDPGLGLRQIYYSMNVEVTDKGDVPEGYKVSRKEKRNFPLILESPSPNQTSLYFCASSSRGRSQNEKLFFGSGTQLSVL.

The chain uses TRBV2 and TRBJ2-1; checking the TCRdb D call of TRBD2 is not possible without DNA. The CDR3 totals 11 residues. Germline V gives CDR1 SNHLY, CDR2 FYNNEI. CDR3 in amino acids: CASGEWREQFF.

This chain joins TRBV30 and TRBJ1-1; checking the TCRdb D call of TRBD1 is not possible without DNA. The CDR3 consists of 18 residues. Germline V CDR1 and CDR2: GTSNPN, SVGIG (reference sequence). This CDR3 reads CAWSVPRRRGPMNTEAFF.

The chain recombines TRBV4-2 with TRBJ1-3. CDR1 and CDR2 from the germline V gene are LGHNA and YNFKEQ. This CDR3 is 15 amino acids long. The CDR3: CASKDGFVSGNTIYF.

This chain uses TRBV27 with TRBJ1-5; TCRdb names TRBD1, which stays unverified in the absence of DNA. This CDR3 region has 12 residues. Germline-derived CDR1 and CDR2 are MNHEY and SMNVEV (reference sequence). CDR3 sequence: CASWTGNQPQHF.

The CDR3 sequence: CASIADRERGYTF. V gene TRBV6-6 combines with J gene TRBJ1-2; TCRdb reports TRBD1, a call that lacks DNA to check it against. The CDR3 sequence is 13 residues long. The germline CDR1 and CDR2 sequences are MNHNY and SVGAGI (reference sequence).

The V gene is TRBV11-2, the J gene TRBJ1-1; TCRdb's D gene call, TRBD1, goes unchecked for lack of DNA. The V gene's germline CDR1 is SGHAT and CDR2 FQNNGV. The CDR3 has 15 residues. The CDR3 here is CASSPRAGMNTEAFF. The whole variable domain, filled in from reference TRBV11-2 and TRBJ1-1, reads EAGVAQSPRYKIIEKRQSVAFWCNPISGHATLYWYQQILGQGPKLLIQFQNNGVVDDSQLPKDRFSAERLKGVDSTLKIQPAKLEDSAVYLCASSPRAGMNTEAFFGQGTRLTVV.

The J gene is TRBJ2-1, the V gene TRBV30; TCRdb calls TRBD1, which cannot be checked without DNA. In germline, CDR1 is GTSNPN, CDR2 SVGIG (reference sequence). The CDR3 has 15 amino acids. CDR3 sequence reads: CAHRAPSGGLNEQFF.

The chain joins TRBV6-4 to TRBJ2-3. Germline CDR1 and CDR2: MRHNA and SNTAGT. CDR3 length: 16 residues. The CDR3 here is CASSDSVRSGTDTQYF.

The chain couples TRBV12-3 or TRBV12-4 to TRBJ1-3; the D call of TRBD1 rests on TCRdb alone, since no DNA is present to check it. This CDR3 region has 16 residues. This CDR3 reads CASSILPGTFGNTIYF.

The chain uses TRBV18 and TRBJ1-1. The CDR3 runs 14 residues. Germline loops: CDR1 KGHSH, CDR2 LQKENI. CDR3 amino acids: CASSPRGGNTEAFF. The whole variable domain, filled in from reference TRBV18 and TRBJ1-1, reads NAGVMQNPRHLVRRRGQEARLRCSPMKGHSHVYWYRQLPEEGLKFMVYLQKENIIDESGMPKERFSAEFPKEGPSILRIQQVVRGDSAAYFCASSPRGGNTEAFFGQGTRLTVV.

CDR3 residues: CASSPPDRDPGYTF. This sequence joins TRBV3-1 and TRBJ1-2; TCRdb names TRBD1, which stays unverified in the absence of DNA. Germline V gene sequence: CDR1 LGHDT, CDR2 YNNKEL (reference sequence). The CDR3 has 14 amino acids. Combining the CDR3 with reference TRBV3-1 and TRBJ1-2 gives the whole variable domain DTAVSQTPKYLVTQMGNDKSIKCEQNLGHDTMYWYKQDSKKFLKIMFSYNNKELIINETVPNRFSPKSPDKAHLNLHINSLELGDSAVYFCASSPPDRDPGYTFGSGTRLTVV.